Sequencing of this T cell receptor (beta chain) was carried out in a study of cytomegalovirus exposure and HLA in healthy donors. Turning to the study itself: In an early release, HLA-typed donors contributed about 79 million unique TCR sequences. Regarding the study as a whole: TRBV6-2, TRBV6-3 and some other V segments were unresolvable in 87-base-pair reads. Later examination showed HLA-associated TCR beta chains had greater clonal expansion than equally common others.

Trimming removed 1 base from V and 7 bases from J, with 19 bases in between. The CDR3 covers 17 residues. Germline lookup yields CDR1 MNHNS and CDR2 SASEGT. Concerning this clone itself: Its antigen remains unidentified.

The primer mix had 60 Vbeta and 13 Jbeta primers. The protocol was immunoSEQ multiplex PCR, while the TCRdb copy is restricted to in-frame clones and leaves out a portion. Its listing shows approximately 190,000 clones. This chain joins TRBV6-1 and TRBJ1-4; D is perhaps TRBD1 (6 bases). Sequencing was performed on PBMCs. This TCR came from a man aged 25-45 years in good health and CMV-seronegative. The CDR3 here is CASSEGSGGGAFEKLFF. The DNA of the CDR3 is TGTGCCAGCAGTGAAGGTTCGGGTGGGGGGGCCTTTGAAAAACTGTTTTTT.